The 10 T cell receptor beta chains in this list originate from one sample, sequenced in a study of blood T cell repertoires in COVID-19. Here immunoSEQ multiplex PCR was the method, and the copy in TCRdb shows in-frame clones only, minus some. The sample contains some 170,000 clones, 65% to 85% of which appear only once. Material: peripheral blood. These receptors all come from a man between 60 and 75 years old with active or convalescent COVID-19.

This chain connects TRBV29-1 to TRBJ2-6; 8 bases map to TRBD2. The junction had 14 bases not matched to a gene; V was cut back by 7 bases and J by 0 bases. Germline loops: CDR1 SQVTM, CDR2 ANQGSEA. The CDR3 consists of 18 residues. The CDR3 bases are TGCAGCGCCGAAGGGGCTAGCGGGCAGCTCTCTGGGGCCAACGTCCTGACTTTC. It specifies CSAEGASGQLSGANVLTF.

The chain uses TRBV7-2 and TRBJ2-3; tentatively, D is TRBD1 (5 bases). V lost 5 bases and J lost 9, with 9 bases in between. The CDR3 length is 11 residues. Germline V CDR1 and CDR2: SGHTA, FQGNSA. CDR3 coding DNA: TGTGCCAGCAGCGGGGCAGGGACGCAGTATTTT. The encoded protein is CASSGAGTQYF.

This clone was observed a handful of times. The J gene is TRBJ2-1, the V gene TRBV10-2, with 10 bases that match TRBD2. In germline, CDR1 is WSHSY, CDR2 SAAADI. The trim removed 2 bases at V and 0 bases at J, leaving 1 base unmatched. The CDR3 is made up of 16 amino acids. For the CDR3, the DNA is TGCGCCAGCAGTGAGCAGCGGGGGGGCTCCTACAATGAGCAGTTCTTC. Its translation is CASSEQRGGSYNEQFF.

The chain employs TRBV7-2 and TRBJ2-5; 8 bases are shared with TRBD2. The CDR3 is 17 residues long. V was clipped by 1 base and J by 7 bases; unmatched bases: 14. The germline CDR1 and CDR2 sequences are SGHTA and FQGNSA. The CDR3 coding sequence is TGTGCCAGCAGCTTAGACGTCCGGGGCTCCGGGAGGGGGACCCAGTACTTC. Its translation is CASSLDVRGSGRGTQYF. The variable domain in full, with the rest retrieved from reference TRBV7-2 and TRBJ2-5, is GAGVSQSPSNKVTEKGKDVELRCDPISGHTALYWYRQSLGQGLEFLIYFQGNSAPDKSGLPSDRFSAERTGGSVSTLTIQRTQQEDSAVYLCASSLDVRGSGRGTQYFGPGTRLLVL.

The chain links TRBV5-6 to TRBJ2-7; a weak D match, TRBD1 (5 bases). Trimming cost V 7 bases and J 3 bases, with 14 bases left between them. CDR3 length equals 13 residues. CDR1 SGHDT and CDR2 YYEEEE come from the germline V gene. The CDR3 is CASGGSGHYEQYF. The CDR3 region has the DNA TGTGCCAGCGGCGGTTCTGGACACTACGAGCAGTACTTC.

The gene calls are TRBV12-3 or TRBV12-4 and TRBJ2-7; D gene uncertain. V lost 3 bases and J 2 bases, leaving 8 bases between the germline ends. This CDR3 has 13 amino acids. The CDR3 DNA follows: TGTGCCAGCAGTTTTGGGCAGACCTACGAGCAGTACTTC. Translating it yields CASSFGQTYEQYF.

This clone turned up a few times. The CDR3 region has the DNA TGCGCCAGCAGCACTGGCGGGGGGGACTACAATGAGCAGTTCTTC. Protein product: CASSTGGGDYNEQFF. V usage is TRBV5-1 and J usage is TRBJ2-1, with 9 bases matching TRBD2. CDR3 size: 15 residues. Trimming took 4 bases from V and 3 from J; bases not matched to a gene: 5. CDR1 SGHRS and CDR2 YFSETQ come from the germline V gene.

The chain has TRBV10-2 and TRBJ1-2; D unclear. The CDR3 sequence is 14 residues long. V lost 7 bases and J lost 3, with 15 bases in between. Looked up from germline, CDR1 is WSHSY and CDR2 is SAAADI. CDR3 loop: CASKAQESYYGYTF. The DNA of the CDR3 is TGCGCCAGCAAGGCCCAGGAATCATACTATGGCTACACCTTC.

The V gene is TRBV7-9, the J gene TRBJ1-2; the D is unclear. V lost 2 bases, J lost 6 bases, and 7 bases lay in between. Germline V lookup: CDR1 SEHNR, CDR2 FQNEAQ (reference sequence). The CDR3 runs 12 residues. CDR3: CASSLTVDGYTF. The DNA of the CDR3 is TGTGCCAGCAGCTTAACGGTCGATGGCTACACCTTC.

This chain links TRBV29-1 with TRBJ2-3; 9 bases fit TRBD2. CDR3 length: 14 residues. Germline V gene sequence: CDR1 SQVTM, CDR2 ANQGSEA. Trimming removed 4 bases from V and 5 bases from J; junction bases left unmatched: 7. The CDR3 protein is CSVGGLAGGDTQYF. CDR3 DNA: TGCAGCGTTGGGGGACTAGCAGGGGGAGATACGCAGTATTTT.